This paragraph covers one T cell receptor (beta chain) sequence. As handled by the study authors: Cell counts per sample came from amplifying reference gene primers. The assay was immunoSEQ multiplex PCR, and TCRdb's table has in-frame clones only and misses some. D and trimming come from the DNA, and the V and J calls and clone size come from that table. Among some 340,000 clones listed, approximately 82% were seen once. Germline-derived CDR1 and CDR2 are SGHAT and FQNNGV. The CDR3 consists of 17 residues. V trimming: 3 bases; J trimming: 4 bases; junction bases outside the gene matches: 12. These data are taken from a study of blood T cell repertoires in COVID-19. Whole-study context: The United States, Italy and Spain were the sources of the acute and convalescent COVID-19 samples. Sources were T cells, B-cell-depleted T cells, or PBMCs; the material itself was cDNA or gDNA.

This sequence was found in a young man with active or convalescent COVID-19. The sequencing sample was made of peripheral blood. The rearrangement joins TRBV11-2 to TRBJ2-1, with 7 bases that match TRBD2. CDR3 coding DNA: TGTGCCAGCAGCTTTTTTGGTCGCGGGGGTTCATACAATGAGCAGTTCTTC. Its protein is CASSFFGRGGSYNEQFF.